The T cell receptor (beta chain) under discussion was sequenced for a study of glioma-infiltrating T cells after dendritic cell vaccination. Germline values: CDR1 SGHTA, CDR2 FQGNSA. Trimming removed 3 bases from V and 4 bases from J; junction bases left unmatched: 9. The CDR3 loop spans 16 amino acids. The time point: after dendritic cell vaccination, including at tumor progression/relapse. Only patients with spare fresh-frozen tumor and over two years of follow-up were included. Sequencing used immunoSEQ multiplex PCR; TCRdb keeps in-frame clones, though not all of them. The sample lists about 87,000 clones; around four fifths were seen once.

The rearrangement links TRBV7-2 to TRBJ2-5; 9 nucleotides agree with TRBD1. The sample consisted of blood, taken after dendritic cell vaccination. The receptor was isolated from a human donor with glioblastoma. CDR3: CASSLAGTGRGETQYF. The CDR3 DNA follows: TGTGCCAGCAGCTTGGCCGGGACAGGGCGAGGAGAGACCCAGTACTTC.